The sample holds many counts of the clone carrying this TCR beta chain. The antigen remains undetermined. A junction end diverges from the germline sequence, so it may reflect a read error. Arm-PCR of CDR3 regions and iRepertoire HTBI primers were used to build TCR beta libraries. Each CDR3 protein gets one entry after TCRdb re-called the multiplex PCR reads with MiXCR. The sample shows hundreds of thousands of distinct CDR3 sequences, approximately 29% of them seen only once. The length of the CDR3 is 12 residues. CDR1 is MDHEN, CDR2 SYDVKM, per germline. The data were taken from a study of regulatory T cells in long-lasting Graves disease. Study observations and caveats: When disease was persistent, TRBV28, TRBJ1-2 and TRBJ2-5 were the favored segments.

The time point denotes: persistent/refractory GD, antithyroid drugs over 5 years with positive TRAb. PBMC-extracted RNA yielded the TCR library. This clonotype was sampled from a female donor with Graves disease. The sample in question was peripheral blood mononuclear cells (PBMCs), obtained when the disease was refractory, from a patient treated with antithyroid drugs. The chain links TRBV28 to TRBJ1-2; D is unresolved. CDR3 nucleotide sequence: TGTGCCAGCACCTCGGGCAACTCTGGCTACACCTTC. Its translation: CASTSGNSGYTF.